The entry below describes one T cell receptor (beta chain). This specimen belongs to a study of blood T cell repertoires in COVID-19. The protocol was immunoSEQ multiplex PCR, while the TCRdb copy is restricted to in-frame clones and leaves out a portion. The sample gives roughly 230,000 clones, 83% of which show up once; roughly 5% is in the top ten. V trimming: 4 bases; J trimming: 6 bases; junction bases outside the gene matches: 3. The CDR3 sequence is 15 residues long. From germline, CDR1 is LGHDT and CDR2 YNNKEL (reference sequence). Source material: peripheral blood. The clonotype was recovered from a human donor in a cohort sampled during active COVID-19. The chain combines TRBV3-1 (or the pseudogene TRBV3-2) with TRBJ2-2; 12 bases map to TRBD1. The CDR3 DNA is TGTGCCAGCAGCCCGGGACAGGGGGCCGCCGGGGAGCTGTTTTTT. Translating it yields CASSPGQGAAGELFF.